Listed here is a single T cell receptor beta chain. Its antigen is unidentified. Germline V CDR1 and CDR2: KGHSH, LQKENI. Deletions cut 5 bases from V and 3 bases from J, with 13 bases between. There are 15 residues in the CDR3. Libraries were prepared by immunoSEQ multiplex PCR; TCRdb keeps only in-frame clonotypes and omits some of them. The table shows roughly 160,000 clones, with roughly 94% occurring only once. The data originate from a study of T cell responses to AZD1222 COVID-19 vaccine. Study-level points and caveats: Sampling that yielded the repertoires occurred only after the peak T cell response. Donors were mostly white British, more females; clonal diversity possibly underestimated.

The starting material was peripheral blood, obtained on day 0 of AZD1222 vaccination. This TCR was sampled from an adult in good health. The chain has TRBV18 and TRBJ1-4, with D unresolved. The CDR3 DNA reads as TGTGCCAGCTCAGACGCCTTTCGAGCTAATGAAAAACTGTTTTTT. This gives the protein CASSDAFRANEKLFF.